This TCR beta chain stems from a study of cytomegalovirus exposure and HLA in healthy donors. Study context: Within the Caucasian-associated ancestry cluster were around 81% of the 350 to 400 genotyped donors.

PCR employed 60 Vbeta and 13 Jbeta primers. The repertoire was sequenced with immunoSEQ multiplex PCR; TCRdb's copy has only in-frame clones and lacks some. Of about 98,000 clones in the sample, approximately 72% are singletons; the top ten hold approximately 11%. Germline V gene data show CDR1 as SGDLS and CDR2 as YYNGEE. The length of the CDR3 is 16 residues. Trimming took off 1 base at V and 4 bases at J, with 17 bases between the two ends. Study-wide results and limits: According to the study, roughly 160 TCR beta chains were cytomegalovirus-associated.

Details on this clone: Its target is not known.

Sequences were obtained from PBMCs. The source is a man between 18 and 35 years old in good health and CMV-seropositive. The V call is TRBV9, the J call TRBJ2-5; D might be TRBD2 (5 bases). CDR3 in amino acids: CASSVTGILLGETQYF. CDR3 sequence (DNA): TGTGCCAGCAGCGTAACCGGGATCCTCCTAGGAGAGACCCAGTACTTC.